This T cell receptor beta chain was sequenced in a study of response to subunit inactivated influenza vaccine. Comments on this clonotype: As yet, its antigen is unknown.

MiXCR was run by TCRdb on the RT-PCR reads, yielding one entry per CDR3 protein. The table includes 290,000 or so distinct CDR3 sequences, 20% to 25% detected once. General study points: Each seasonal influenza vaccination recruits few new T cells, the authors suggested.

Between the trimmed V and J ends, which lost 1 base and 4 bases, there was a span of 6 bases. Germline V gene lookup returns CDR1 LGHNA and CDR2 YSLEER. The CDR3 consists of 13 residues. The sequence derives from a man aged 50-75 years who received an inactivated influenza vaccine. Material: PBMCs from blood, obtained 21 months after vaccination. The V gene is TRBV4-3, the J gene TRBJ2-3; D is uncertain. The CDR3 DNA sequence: TGCGCCAGCAGCCAAGCTGCGGCAGATACGCAGTATTTT. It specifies CASSQAAADTQYF.